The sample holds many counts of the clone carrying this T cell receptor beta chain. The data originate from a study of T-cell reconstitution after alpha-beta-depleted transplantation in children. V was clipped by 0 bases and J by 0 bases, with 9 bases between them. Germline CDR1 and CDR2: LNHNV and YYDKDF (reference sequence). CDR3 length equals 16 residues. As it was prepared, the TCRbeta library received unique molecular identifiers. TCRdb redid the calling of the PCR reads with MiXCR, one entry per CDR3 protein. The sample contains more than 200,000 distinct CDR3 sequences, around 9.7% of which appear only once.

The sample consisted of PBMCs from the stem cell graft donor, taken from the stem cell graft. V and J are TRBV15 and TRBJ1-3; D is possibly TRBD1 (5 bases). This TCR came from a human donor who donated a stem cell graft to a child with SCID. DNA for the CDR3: TGTGCCACCAGCAGAGAGGGACGACGCTCTGGAAACACCATATATTTT. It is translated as CATSREGRRSGNTIYF.